These 32 T cell receptor beta chains were sequenced from one sample in a study of T cells in Graves' hyperthyroidism and ophthalmopathy. Amplification of TCR beta CDR3 regions used RNA as the template. A first-round RT-PCR of the TCR CDR3 used the HTBI primer set. TCRdb re-called the multiplex PCR reads with MiXCR, one entry per CDR3 protein. The table records about 420,000 distinct CDR3 sequences, more than 15% of them present only once. The sequenced sample was blood. These receptors were taken from a woman between 18 and 29 years old with Graves' hyperthyroidism.

This clonotype was seen many times. The rearrangement joins TRBV5-6 to TRBJ2-7; unclear D gene. CDR1 and CDR2 (germline): SGHDT, YYEEEE. V was clipped by 0 bases and J by 0 bases, with 10 bases between them. The CDR3 consists of 15 residues. The CDR3 loop reads CASSLEPTNSYEQYF. The CDR3 nucleotides are TGTGCCAGCAGCTTGGAACCTACCAACTCCTACGAGCAGTACTTC.

The chain uses TRBV5-6 and TRBJ1-1; D ambiguous. The CDR3 is 14 amino acids. Germline V gives CDR1 SGHDT, CDR2 YYEEEE. Trimming cost V 2 bases and J 3 bases, with 11 bases left between them. The CDR3 DNA reads as TGTGCCAGCAGCTTCTATAGGATCCACACTGAAGCTTTCTTT. Translating it yields CASSFYRIHTEAFF.

This clonotype was seen at least ten times. V is TRBV18 and J is TRBJ2-5; D is uncertain. V lost 5 bases and J 1 base, leaving 8 bases between the germline ends. The germline V gene has CDR1 KGHSH and CDR2 LQKENI. This CDR3 region has 13 residues. CDR3 nucleotide sequence: TGTGCCAGCTCAAGAGCGATCCAAGAGACCCAGTACTTC. It is translated as CASSRAIQETQYF.

At least ten counts were recorded for this clonotype. The V and J genes are TRBV11-3 and TRBJ2-2; 7 nucleotides line up with TRBD1. This CDR3 spans 14 amino acids. From germline, CDR1 is SGHNT and CDR2 YENEEA. The trim removed 2 bases at V and 5 bases at J, leaving 2 bases unmatched. The CDR3 sequence is CASSLSRGTGELFF. Here the CDR3 DNA reads TGTGCCAGCAGCTTAAGCAGGGGGACCGGGGAGCTGTTTTTT. Full variable domain (remainder filled in from reference TRBV11-3 and TRBJ2-2): EAGVVQSPRYKIIEKKQPVAFWCNPISGHNTLYWYLQNLGQGPELLIRYENEEAVDDSQLPKDRFSAERLKGVDSTLKIQPAELGDSAVYLCASSLSRGTGELFFGEGSRLTVL.

This clonotype turned up a few times. The CDR3 loop is CASSQGQGARETQYF. The CDR3 nucleotides are TGTGCCAGCAGCCAGGGACAGGGGGCGAGAGAGACCCAGTACTTC. V and J are TRBV5-6 and TRBJ2-5; 12 nucleotides match TRBD1. Germline assignment: CDR1 SGHDT and CDR2 YYEEEE. The junction had 5 bases not matched to a gene; V was cut back by 4 bases and J by 4 bases. There are 15 residues in the CDR3.

This clonotype showed up just a few times. The gene calls are TRBV6-1 and TRBJ2-7; either TRBD1 or TRBD2 may supply D (5 bases each). This CDR3 has 12 residues. V lost 6 bases and J lost 7, with 13 bases in between. CDR1 MNHNS and CDR2 SASEGT come from the germline V gene. CDR3 sequence reads: CASSPLWGEQYF. CDR3 DNA sequence: TGTGCCAGCAGCCCACTATGGGGGGAGCAGTACTTC.

This clonotype was recorded many times. The chain combines TRBV11-2 with TRBJ2-7, with D perhaps being TRBD1 or TRBD2 (6 bases each). The CDR3 has 15 amino acids. The ends were cut back, 5 bases at V and 0 bases at J, with 14 bases in the middle. CDR1 is SGHAT, CDR2 FQNNGV, per germline. The CDR3: CASSLSRGASYEQYF. The CDR3 DNA reads as TGTGCCAGCAGCCTGAGTAGGGGGGCCTCCTACGAGCAGTACTTC.

This clonotype was seen a handful of times. CDR3 DNA sequence: TGTGCCAGCACATCCTCCCCTCGAGGGGTAGACAATCAGCCCCAGCATTTT. Its translation is CASTSSPRGVDNQPQHF. The chain carries TRBV5-5 and TRBJ1-5, with D perhaps TRBD1 (5 bases). The CDR3 sequence is 17 residues long. CDR1 and CDR2 from the germline V gene are SGHKS and YYEKEE (reference sequence). V gave up 6 bases and J gave up 3 bases, with 22 bases separating them.

The V call is TRBV20-1, the J call TRBJ2-2; 7 nucleotides line up with TRBD1. CDR1 is DFQATT, CDR2 SNEGSKA, per germline (reference sequence). Trimming cost V 1 base and J 7 bases; bases outside gene matches: 9. The CDR3 has 15 amino acids. CDR3 coding DNA: TGCAGTGCTAGAGGGGGGACAGTTGGGATCGGGGAGCTGTTTTTT. Translating gives CSARGGTVGIGELFF.

The V call is TRBV10-1, the J call TRBJ2-5, with TRBD1 matching over 9 bases. Germline values: CDR1 WNHNN, CDR2 SYGVQD (reference sequence). V was pared by 6 bases and J by 5 bases, with 10 bases of the junction left unmatched. CDR3 length: 15 amino acids. CDR3 sequence reads: CASSRVRGTGETQYF. The CDR3, as DNA: TGCGCCAGCAGCCGCGTTAGGGGGACAGGGGAGACCCAGTACTTC.

This clonotype was found many times. The chain couples TRBV29-1 to TRBJ2-1; TRBD2 aligns across 8 bases. This CDR3 comprises 16 residues. Germline CDR1 and CDR2: SQVTM and ANQGSEA. Losses at the gene ends were 1 base for V and 2 bases for J; bases not matched to a gene: 7. The CDR3 sequence: CSVEGALADAYNEQFF. DNA of the CDR3: TGCAGCGTTGAAGGGGCACTAGCGGACGCCTACAATGAGCAGTTCTTC.

This clonotype was detected a few times. The V and J genes are TRBV20-1 and TRBJ2-3, with D perhaps TRBD2 (5 bases). The length of the CDR3 is 11 residues. The V gene's germline CDR1 is DFQATT and CDR2 SNEGSKA (reference sequence). The CDR3 sequence: CSALREDTQYF. The CDR3 DNA sequence: TGCAGCGCCCTGAGGGAAGATACGCAGTATTTT.

This clonotype occurred many times. The J gene is TRBJ1-1, the V gene TRBV5-1; 8 nucleotides match TRBD1. V trimming: 3 bases; J trimming: 2 bases; junction bases outside the gene matches: 9. In germline, CDR1 is SGHRS, CDR2 YFSETQ. The CDR3 is made up of 16 amino acids. CDR3 loop: CASSSRQGRLNTEAFF. The CDR3 DNA sequence: TGCGCCAGCAGCTCAAGACAGGGGCGCTTAAACACTGAAGCTTTCTTT.

This clonotype was picked up a small number of times. The gene calls are TRBV20-1 and TRBJ1-4, with D unresolved. Germline assignment: CDR1 DFQATT and CDR2 SNEGSKA (reference sequence). The CDR3 runs 15 residues. V was trimmed by 1 base and J by 7 bases, leaving 16 bases between them. CDR3 DNA: TGCAGTGCTAGAGTGCGTAAGGGTCTGGGTGAAAAACTGTTTTTT. Amino acids: CSARVRKGLGEKLFF.

This chain uses TRBV6-1 with TRBJ2-2; TRBD1 might be the D (6 bases). Germline CDR1 and CDR2: MNHNS and SASEGT. The ends were cut back, 4 bases at V and 5 bases at J, with 14 bases in the middle. The CDR3 contains 15 residues. The CDR3 reads CASSGLQGETGELFF. Here the CDR3 DNA reads TGTGCCAGCAGTGGATTACAGGGAGAGACCGGGGAGCTGTTTTTT.

This clonotype has only one observation. The chain has TRBV28 and TRBJ1-1; D remains ambiguous. This CDR3 comprises 12 residues. The V gene's germline CDR1 is MDHEN and CDR2 SYDVKM. The V and J ends lost 8 bases and 8 bases respectively, with 15 bases between them. CDR3 sequence reads: CASGRVGYEAFF. In DNA, the CDR3 is TGTGCCAGCGGACGTGTAGGGTACGAAGCTTTCTTT.

This clonotype came up many times. This chain connects TRBV6-2 or TRBV6-3 to TRBJ1-1; D call uncertain. Trimming shortened V by 9 bases and J by 0 bases, and 8 bases separated the two germline ends. The CDR3 runs 12 residues. Germline CDR1 reads MNHEY; CDR2 reads SVGEGT. CDR3 coding DNA: TGTGCCAGACGGTACGTGAACACTGAAGCTTTCTTT. Its translation: CARRYVNTEAFF.

This clonotype was detected many times. The chain recombines TRBV5-1 with TRBJ1-4, with 7 bases that match TRBD1. Trimming cost V 4 bases and J 4 bases; bases outside gene matches: 7. CDR3 length: 15 amino acids. Germline CDR1 and CDR2: SGHRS and YFSETQ. DNA of the CDR3: TGCGCCAGCAGCCCCACGGGACAGAGTAATGAAAAACTGTTTTTT. Translated, it gives CASSPTGQSNEKLFF.

In this sample, this clonotype turned up many times. V is TRBV5-1 and J is TRBJ2-1; either TRBD1 or TRBD2 may supply D (7 bases each). Germline CDR1 SGHRS, CDR2 YFSETQ. Trimming removed 2 bases from V and 4 bases from J, with 13 bases in between. This CDR3 spans 15 amino acids. The CDR3 DNA follows: TGCGCCAGCAGCTTCAGGGGGGGATTGTACAATGAGCAGTTCTTC. Translation gives CASSFRGGLYNEQFF.

Many counts were recorded for this clonotype. The CDR3 DNA follows: TGTGCCAGCAGCCCCTCGACCTTGAAGACAGGGACCTACGAGCAGTACTTC. Its protein is CASSPSTLKTGTYEQYF. The gene calls are TRBV6-1 and TRBJ2-7; 7 bases are a match to TRBD1. The CDR3 runs to 17 residues. Germline V gene lookup returns CDR1 MNHNS and CDR2 SASEGT. Losses at the gene ends were 6 bases for V and 2 bases for J; bases not matched to a gene: 16.

This clonotype occurred many times. The chain employs TRBV20-1 and TRBJ2-3, with 11 bases aligning to TRBD2. Germline-derived CDR1 and CDR2 are DFQATT and SNEGSKA (reference sequence). J lost 4 bases, V lost 0 bases, and 6 bases had no gene match. This CDR3 is 16 amino acids long. This CDR3 is CSARDPTSGMADTQYF. The CDR3 nucleotides read TGCAGTGCTAGAGATCCGACTAGCGGGATGGCAGATACGCAGTATTTT.

This clonotype has ten or more counts. The chain joins TRBV4-1 to TRBJ1-5; a possible D gene is TRBD1 (6 bases). The germline gives CDR1 MGHRA, CDR2 YSYEKL. The CDR3 is made up of 15 amino acids. V shed 0 bases and J shed 2 bases, with 8 bases lying between them. DNA of the CDR3: TGCGCCAGCAGCCAAGACGGGACACGCAATCAGCCCCAGCATTTT. Protein product: CASSQDGTRNQPQHF.

This chain uses TRBV7-6 with TRBJ2-6; unclear D gene. Germline V gene sequence: CDR1 SGHVS, CDR2 FNYEAQ. CDR3 length equals 13 residues. V dropped 5 bases and J dropped 6 bases, with 8 bases sitting between them. The CDR3 DNA is TGTGCCAGCAGCCCCGACCCGGCCAACGTCCTGACTTTC. Translated: CASSPDPANVLTF.

The chain couples TRBV7-6 to TRBJ1-3; D may be TRBD1 (5 bases). The V end was cut by 1 base, the J end by 4 bases, with 26 bases between. The CDR3 loop spans 20 amino acids. CDR1 SGHVS and CDR2 FNYEAQ come from the germline V gene. The CDR3, as DNA: TGTGCCAGCAGCTTAGATGTGACAGTTGTGGGACCACCGTTAGGAAACACCATATATTTT. Translated, it gives CASSLDVTVVGPPLGNTIYF.

This clonotype was picked up many times. V and J are TRBV12-3 or TRBV12-4 and TRBJ1-5, with D uncertain. The CDR3 has 14 amino acids. Trimming left V 7 bases short and J 1 base short, with 11 bases between. The CDR3 here is CASTMSLSNQPQHF. CDR3 coding DNA: TGTGCCAGCACGATGAGTCTAAGCAATCAGCCCCAGCATTTT.

This clonotype was observed a handful of times. The chain uses TRBV12-3 or TRBV12-4 and TRBJ2-5; D uncertain. This CDR3 comprises 14 residues. Trimming took 3 bases from V and 2 from J, leaving 10 bases between them. The CDR3 is CASSFRATQETQYF. The CDR3 DNA is TGTGCCAGCAGTTTTAGGGCGACTCAAGAGACCCAGTACTTC.

This clonotype was recorded a few times. The CDR3 DNA reads as TGCAGTGCAAACCGGGACAGGGGGAACAATGAGCAGTTCTTC. Translation: CSANRDRGNNEQFF. The chain recombines TRBV20-1 with TRBJ2-1; 11 bases match TRBD1. The V and J ends lost 6 bases and 5 bases, in that order; junction bases with no gene match: 6. The CDR3 consists of 14 residues. CDR1 is DFQATT and CDR2 is SNEGSKA in the germline V gene (reference sequence).

This clonotype has at least ten counts. The V gene is TRBV12-3 or TRBV12-4, the J gene TRBJ1-5; tentatively, D is TRBD1 (6 bases). V lost 7 bases, J lost 1 base, and 11 bases lay in between. The CDR3 extends over 14 amino acids. CDR3 protein: CASTGASSNQPQHF. In DNA, the CDR3 is TGTGCCAGCACGGGGGCTTCGAGCAATCAGCCCCAGCATTTT.

This clonotype was observed many times. Germline is not matched at one junction end, which may reflect a read error. V and J are TRBV7-7 and TRBJ2-1; 7 bases line up with TRBD2. Germline lookup yields CDR1 SSHAT and CDR2 FNYEAQ (reference sequence). CDR3 length: 13 amino acids. The DNA of the CDR3 is TGTGCTAGCAGCTCGGGGGGACGGAATGAGCAGTTCTTC. The encoded protein is CASSSGGRNEQFF. The full variable domain, its missing parts supplied by reference TRBV7-7 and TRBJ2-1, is GAGVSQSPRYKVTKRGQDVTLRCDPISSHATLYWYQQALGQGPEFLTYFNYEAQPDKSGLPSDRFSAERPEGSISTLTIQRTEQRDSAMYRCASSSGGRNEQFFGPGTRLTVL.

The chain couples TRBV5-1 to TRBJ2-7; TRBD1 matches 10 bases. Germline V gives CDR1 SGHRS, CDR2 YFSETQ. The CDR3 spans 16 residues. V lost 4 bases, J lost 7 bases, and 14 bases stayed unmatched. This CDR3 reads CASSHSRTGGGYEQYF. The CDR3 DNA follows: TGCGCCAGCAGCCACTCTCGGACAGGGGGTGGGTATGAGCAGTACTTC.

This clonotype was recorded once. The chain couples TRBV6-5 to TRBJ2-4, with D perhaps TRBD2 (5 bases). This CDR3 comprises 15 residues. Trimming removed 2 bases from V and 3 bases from J, with 11 bases in between. Germline CDR1 is MNHEY and CDR2 is SVGAGI. The CDR3 nucleotides are TGTGCCAGCAGTTACCCCGGGGTGGACAAAAACATTCAGTACTTC. Its protein is CASSYPGVDKNIQYF.

This clonotype has a count of ten or more. The rearrangement joins TRBV18 to TRBJ1-1; D gene uncertain. CDR3 length: 15 amino acids. Germline V CDR1 and CDR2: KGHSH, LQKENI. Trimming pared 5 bases from V and 4 bases from J, leaving 17 bases between. The CDR3 region is CASSTYQPLGTEAFF. DNA of the CDR3: TGTGCCAGCTCAACCTATCAACCGTTGGGCACTGAAGCTTTCTTT. The variable domain in full, with the rest retrieved from reference TRBV18 and TRBJ1-1, is NAGVMQNPRHLVRRRGQEARLRCSPMKGHSHVYWYRQLPEEGLKFMVYLQKENIIDESGMPKERFSAEFPKEGPSILRIQQVVRGDSAAYFCASSTYQPLGTEAFFGQGTRLTVV.